Following are 25 T cell receptor beta chains from one sample sequenced in a study of radiation and T cells in renal cell carcinoma. TCRdb keeps only in-frame clones here, not all; method: immunoSEQ multiplex PCR. The sample has about 86,000 clones, roughly 80% seen once. Time point denoted: blood 4 weeks post-SBRT, at nephrectomy. The treatment denotes: 15 Gy SBRT to primary tumor, nephrectomy 4 weeks later. Sequences were derived from blood, sampled from a patient whose treatment included radiotherapy and nephrectomy. The receptors derive from a man in his forties or fifties with renal cell carcinoma.

The chain uses TRBV7-2 and TRBJ2-6; 11 bases map to TRBD2. Germline trimming cut 5 bases from V and 1 base from J; bases unmatched to any gene: 10. There are 19 residues in the CDR3. Germline V gene lookup returns CDR1 SGHTA and CDR2 FQGNSA. CDR3 amino acids: CASSKTSGGPRSGANVLTF. CDR3 DNA sequence: TGTGCCAGCAGCAAAACTAGCGGGGGACCTCGTTCTGGGGCCAACGTCCTGACTTTC.

The chain has TRBV6-5 and TRBJ2-7; D gene unclear. Germline values: CDR1 MNHEY, CDR2 SVGAGI. V was pared by 4 bases and J by 0 bases, with 10 bases between. The CDR3 has 14 amino acids. The CDR3 spells CASSFRSASYEQYF. CDR3 in DNA: TGTGCCAGCAGTTTTCGGTCTGCCTCCTACGAGCAGTACTTC.

The chain couples TRBV5-5 to TRBJ1-1, with D tentatively TRBD1 (5 bases). The CDR3 is made up of 14 amino acids. V was cut by 2 bases and J by 5 bases, with 13 bases left in between. The germline gives CDR1 SGHKS, CDR2 YYEKEE (reference sequence). CDR3: CASSFQGGSTEAFF. CDR3 bases: TGTGCCAGCAGCTTCCAGGGAGGATCAACTGAAGCTTTCTTT.

The chain employs TRBV5-1 and TRBJ2-3; tentatively, D is TRBD1 (6 bases). The CDR3 has 15 amino acids. Germline assignment: CDR1 SGHRS and CDR2 YFSETQ. The V and J ends lost 4 bases and 0 bases respectively, with 12 bases between them. CDR3 sequence (DNA): TGCGCCAGCAGCACCGGACAGCCTAGCACAGATACGCAGTATTTT. Translating it yields CASSTGQPSTDTQYF.

This sequence joins TRBV7-8 and TRBJ2-7, with 7 bases lining up with TRBD1. CDR1 is SGHVS, CDR2 FQNEAQ, per germline. This CDR3 spans 15 amino acids. J gave up 1 base and V 5 bases, and 8 bases lay outside the gene matches. The chain's CDR3 is CASSPGTVGSYEQYF. CDR3 coding DNA: TGTGCCAGCAGCCCAGGGACAGTTGGATCCTACGAGCAGTACTTC.

This sequence joins TRBV6-6 and TRBJ2-3, with D tentatively TRBD1 or TRBD2 (5 bases each). From germline, CDR1 is MNHNY and CDR2 SVGAGI (reference sequence). The CDR3 extends over 15 amino acids. Trimming pared 6 bases from V and 1 base from J, leaving 14 bases between. The CDR3 reads CASRPTGPRTDTQYF. Written as DNA, the CDR3 is TGTGCCAGCAGGCCGACGGGGCCTCGCACAGATACGCAGTATTTT.

This chain uses TRBV10-1 with TRBJ1-4; D remains unclear. The CDR3 is made up of 15 amino acids. Germline CDR1 reads WNHNN; CDR2 reads SYGVQD (reference sequence). V was trimmed by 11 bases and J by 4 bases, leaving 20 bases between them. In nucleotides, the CDR3 is TGCGCCGGATCGCGGAGCGGGTTTGGTAATGAAAAACTGTTTTTT. This gives the protein CAGSRSGFGNEKLFF.

CDR3 DNA sequence: TGTGCCATCAGTGATCTGGGAATTGAAAACGATGAGCAGTTCTTC. Its protein is CAISDLGIENDEQFF. The rearrangement links TRBV10-3 to TRBJ2-1; the D is unclear. The germline gives CDR1 ENHRY, CDR2 SYGVKD. The CDR3 has 15 residues. V lost 3 bases to trimming and J lost 8 bases, with 17 bases between them.

The V call is TRBV7-2, the J call TRBJ1-5; D possibly corresponds to TRBD1 (6 bases). The germline V gene encodes CDR1 SGHTA and CDR2 FQGNSA. V lost 1 base, J lost 6 bases, and 13 bases lay in between. The CDR3 is 15 residues long. The CDR3 here is CASSLGRGLVQPQHF. As DNA, the CDR3 is TGTGCCAGCAGCTTAGGGCGGGGGCTGGTTCAGCCCCAGCATTTT.

V gene TRBV6-1 combines with J gene TRBJ1-6; the match to TRBD1 covers 7 bases. The trim removed 2 bases at V and 8 bases at J, leaving 3 bases unmatched. CDR3 length equals 14 residues. Looked up from germline, CDR1 is MNHNS and CDR2 is SASEGT. This chain's CDR3 is CASSEQGVYSPLHF. CDR3 nucleotides: TGTGCCAGCAGTGAACAGGGGGTTTATTCACCCCTCCACTTT.

The chain joins TRBV7-3 to TRBJ1-1; D is undetermined. The CDR3 contains 11 residues. Germline loops: CDR1 SGHTA, CDR2 FQGTGA. Trimming removed 4 bases at V and 6 bases at J, with 6 bases between. This chain's CDR3 is CASSSGAEAFF. For the CDR3, the DNA is TGTGCCAGCAGCTCGGGAGCTGAAGCTTTCTTT.

This clone showed up just once. The genes are TRBV6-4 and TRBJ2-5; no clear D gene. Looked up from germline, CDR1 is MRHNA and CDR2 is SNTAGT. Between the trimmed V and J ends, which lost 8 bases and 2 bases, there was a span of 9 bases. This CDR3 is 12 amino acids long. CDR3 residues: CASLSWQETQYF. CDR3 DNA: TGTGCCAGCCTTAGTTGGCAAGAGACCCAGTACTTC.

The chain has TRBV18 and TRBJ2-4; 10 bases are a match to TRBD2. J lost 0 bases, V lost 4 bases, and 9 bases had no gene match. Germline CDR1 is KGHSH and CDR2 is LQKENI. The length of the CDR3 is 18 residues. The CDR3 coding sequence is TGTGCCAGCTCACAAGCCAGTCCTAGCGGGAGAGCCAAAAACATTCAGTACTTC. Translating it yields CASSQASPSGRAKNIQYF.

This chain uses TRBV7-2 with TRBJ2-7; D is uncertain. The CDR3 runs to 12 residues. CDR1 is SGHTA and CDR2 is FQGNSA in the germline V gene. Trimming cost V 7 bases and J 6 bases, with 13 bases left between them. This CDR3 reads CASKGRAREQYF. The CDR3 DNA reads TGTGCCAGCAAAGGAAGGGCGCGCGAGCAGTACTTC.

This clone was found a few times. The rearrangement uses TRBV28 and TRBJ2-4, with TRBD1 identical over 7 bases. CDR3 length equals 13 residues. Germline CDR1 and CDR2: MDHEN and SYDVKM. The J segment lost 6 bases and the V segment lost 6 bases, leaving 5 bases of the junction unmatched. CDR3 in amino acids: CASSPGQLNIQYF. As DNA, the CDR3 is TGTGCCAGCAGCCCGGGACAGTTAAACATTCAGTACTTC.

The CDR3 DNA is TGTGCCAGCGCCGGGACAGGGACTAGCAATCAGCCCCAGCATTTT. Its translation is CASAGTGTSNQPQHF. The J gene is TRBJ1-5, the V gene TRBV2, with TRBD1 identical over 9 bases. There are 15 residues in the CDR3. Germline V gives CDR1 SNHLY, CDR2 FYNNEI. The J segment lost 0 bases and the V segment lost 8 bases, leaving 5 bases of the junction unmatched.

The chain couples TRBV12-5 to TRBJ2-7; 7 bases align to TRBD1. J was trimmed by 3 bases and V by 4 bases; bases with no gene match: 15. The CDR3 has 17 residues. The germline gives CDR1 LGHNT, CDR2 FRNRAP. The CDR3 DNA sequence: TGTGCTAGTGGTTCCCCCCACGAGTTGCAGGGGGACTACGAGCAGTACTTC. The encoded protein is CASGSPHELQGDYEQYF.

For the CDR3, the DNA is TGTGCCAGCAGCAGGGGGCAGGGACAGGTGGAGACCCAGTACTTC. This gives the protein CASSRGQGQVETQYF. This chain uses TRBV7-3 with TRBJ2-5; 8 bases fit TRBD1. This CDR3 has 15 amino acids. Germline values: CDR1 SGHTA, CDR2 FQGTGA. V shed 5 bases, J shed 5 bases, and the junction held 10 bases outside the gene matches.

This chain links TRBV2 with TRBJ1-1; D is perhaps TRBD1 (5 bases). Trimming removed 6 bases at V and 6 bases at J, with 11 bases between. Germline V lookup: CDR1 SNHLY, CDR2 FYNNEI. The CDR3 has 12 residues. The CDR3 reads CASSNRGAEAFF. CDR3 bases: TGTGCCAGCAGCAATCGGGGCGCTGAAGCTTTCTTT.

This clone was found once. The chain couples TRBV19 to TRBJ2-7; TRBD1 aligns across 10 bases. CDR3 length: 15 residues. V shed 3 bases, J shed 7 bases, and the junction held 9 bases outside the gene matches. In germline, CDR1 is LNHDA, CDR2 SQIVND (reference sequence). CDR3 in amino acids: CASSIGMGQGLEQYF. CDR3 bases: TGTGCCAGTAGTATTGGCATGGGACAGGGGTTAGAGCAGTACTTC.

The V and J genes are TRBV29-1 and TRBJ1-2; tentative D call: TRBD1 (6 bases). The CDR3 has 12 residues. Germline CDR1 and CDR2: SQVTM and ANQGSEA. Trimming shortened V by 2 bases and J by 4 bases, and 8 bases separated the two germline ends. CDR3 nucleotide sequence: TGCAGCGTTGAAAGGGGGATCTATGGCTACACCTTC. The encoded protein is CSVERGIYGYTF.

This sequence joins TRBV4-2 and TRBJ1-2, with D hard to call. This CDR3 has 15 amino acids. CDR1 is LGHNA and CDR2 is YNFKEQ in the germline V gene. Trimming left V 1 base short and J 0 bases short, with 9 bases between. The CDR3 loop reads CASSQVVFSNYGYTF. CDR3 DNA sequence: TGTGCCAGCAGCCAAGTAGTCTTCTCTAACTATGGCTACACCTTC.

The chain combines TRBV7-2 with TRBJ2-5; no reliable D call. The germline V gene encodes CDR1 SGHTA and CDR2 FQGNSA. This CDR3 region has 13 residues. V lost 2 bases and J 6 bases, leaving 10 bases between the germline ends. The CDR3 region is CASSLNNEQTQYF. CDR3 DNA: TGTGCCAGCAGCTTAAACAATGAGCAGACCCAGTACTTC. Filled out from reference TRBV7-2 and TRBJ2-5, the complete variable domain reads GAGVSQSPSNKVTEKGKDVELRCDPISGHTALYWYRQSLGQGLEFLIYFQGNSAPDKSGLPSDRFSAERTGGSVSTLTIQRTQQEDSAVYLCASSLNNEQTQYFGPGTRLLVL.

This chain joins TRBV9 and TRBJ2-1; 8 bases map to TRBD1. V dropped 1 base and J dropped 9; count of bases not matched to a gene: 9. Germline V CDR1 and CDR2: SGDLS, YYNGEE. There are 15 residues in the CDR3. CDR3 protein: CASSVRTGFWSEQFF. The CDR3 region has the DNA TGTGCCAGCAGCGTAAGGACAGGGTTCTGGAGTGAGCAGTTCTTC.

V and J are TRBV18 and TRBJ2-3; D is possibly TRBD2 (7 bases). V lost 6 bases and J lost 9, with 22 bases in between. The CDR3 is 15 residues long. Germline assignment: CDR1 KGHSH and CDR2 LQKENI. CDR3 residues: CASSYTSVVGGTQYF. For the CDR3, the DNA is TGTGCCAGCTCGTACACTAGCGTTGTAGGGGGAACGCAGTATTTT.